A single sample gave rise to the 17 T cell receptor beta chains below, sequenced in a study of T cell clonality in common variable immunodeficiency. Overall study results and limits: Reportedly, TCR beta sequences from common variable immunodeficiency showed fewer deletions and N-nucleotide insertions.

The antigens these receptors bind are not known. Data came from immunoSEQ multiplex PCR; TCRdb stores just in-frame clones and leaves some out. Captured here are more than 8,000 clones, none seen once; the top ten comprise around 4.5%. The sample taken for sequencing was peripheral blood mononuclear cells. The receptors here all came from a human donor with common variable immunodeficiency.

By share, this clone counts as medium-sized. The read terminates 3 residues ahead of where the CDR3 ends, so the germline J gene completes it. This sequence joins TRBV5-1 and TRBJ1-1; perhaps TRBD1 as D (5 bases). The germline V gene has CDR1 SGHRS and CDR2 YFSETQ. Trimming took off 2 bases at V and 1 base at J, with 12 bases between the two ends. This CDR3 comprises 15 residues. CDR3 loop: CASSFQGAENTEAFF. Incomplete CDR3 DNA: TGCGCCAGCAGCTTCCAAGGGGCCGAGAACACTGAA.

This clone was detected ten times or more. Read coverage stops 3 residues before the CDR3 terminus; the germline J gene supplies the remainder. V and J are TRBV20-1 and TRBJ2-3; 11 nucleotides align to TRBD1. Germline-derived CDR1 and CDR2 are DFQATT and SNEGSKA (reference sequence). CDR3 length: 15 amino acids. V lost 5 bases to trimming and J lost 2 bases; unmatched junction nucleotides: 6. The sequenced CDR3 bases are TGCAGTGCTCCAGGGACAGGGGGAAACACAGATACG. As protein: CSAPGTGGNTDT. The full CDR3 is CSAPGTGGNTDTQYF.

This clone has a count of ten or more. The read gets to within 3 residues of the CDR3 end, and the germline J gene fills in the rest. The genes are TRBV28 and TRBJ1-5; TRBD1 agrees at 7 bases. Unmatched junction bases numbered 6, after V lost 3 bases and J lost 4 bases. The CDR3 contains 15 residues. Germline CDR1 MDHEN, CDR2 SYDVKM. Incomplete CDR3 DNA: TGTGCCAGCAGTTTTCAGACAGGGCAGAATCAGCCC. This gives the protein CASSFQTGQNQP. The whole CDR3 protein is CASSFQTGQNQPQHF.

In this sample, this clone is medium-sized. The read gets to within 3 residues of the CDR3 end, and the germline J gene fills in the rest. The genes are TRBV19 and TRBJ2-5; 9 bases agree with TRBD2. V trimming: 5 bases; J trimming: 4 bases; junction bases outside the gene matches: 8. CDR1 is LNHDA and CDR2 is SQIVND in the germline V gene (reference sequence). The CDR3 spans 15 residues. The CDR3 loop is CASSAGGATRETQYF. CDR3 DNA (partial): TGTGCCAGTAGTGCGGGGGGGGCAACGCGAGAGACC.

Regarding this clone: The CDR3 end falls 3 residues outside the read, so it is completed with the germline J gene. The V call is TRBV5-8, the J call TRBJ2-5; 8 nucleotides match TRBD1. The CDR3 runs 14 residues. The V gene's germline CDR1 is SGHTS and CDR2 YDEGEE. Trimming cost V 3 bases and J 5 bases; bases outside gene matches: 6. The CDR3 here is CASSSRTGYETQYF. The CDR3 bases that were read are TGTGCCAGCAGCTCTAGGACAGGGTACGAGACC.

Within the sample, this clone is medium-sized. The CDR3 end falls 3 residues outside the read, so it is completed with the germline J gene. V is TRBV7-3 and J is TRBJ2-1; 12 nucleotides line up with TRBD2. Germline V gives CDR1 SGHTA, CDR2 FQGTGA. V lost 5 bases, J lost 4 bases, and 3 bases stayed unmatched. The CDR3 sequence is 15 residues long. CDR3 protein: CASSPGTSGYNEQFF. The DNA read from the CDR3 is TGTGCCAGCAGCCCCGGGACTAGCGGGTACAATGAG.

This clone showed up many times. The read gets to within 3 residues of the CDR3 end, and the germline J gene fills in the rest. The chain couples TRBV4-1 to TRBJ2-7; 8 positions agree with TRBD2. CDR1 is MGHRA, CDR2 YSYEKL, per germline. Unmatched junction bases numbered 9, after V lost 0 bases and J lost 2 bases. The CDR3 length is 17 residues. The covered CDR3 bases are TGCGCCAGCAGCCAAGATCGGGGTAGCGGGGTCCCCTACGAG. It translates to CASSQDRGSGVPYE. The whole CDR3 sequence is CASSQDRGSGVPYEQYF.

This clone has at least ten counts. The read ends 3 residues shy of where the CDR3 ends; the end is completed using the germline J gene. The chain uses TRBV2 and TRBJ1-1, with no clear D. Germline V gives CDR1 SNHLY, CDR2 FYNNEI. This CDR3 region has 13 residues. Trimming shortened V by 4 bases and J by 0 bases, and 6 bases separated the two germline ends. The CDR3 DNA, read in part, is TGTGCCAGCAGTGTCCAAATGAACACTGAA. It encodes CASSVQMNTE. The full CDR3 protein reads CASSVQMNTEAFF.

This clone showed up many times. The read ends 3 residues before the CDR3 terminus; that terminus is restored from the germline J gene. The rearrangement uses TRBV14 and TRBJ1-1; D might be TRBD1 (5 bases). Germline V gene data show CDR1 as SGHDN and CDR2 as FVKESK. The CDR3 is 13 amino acids. Trimming took 6 bases from V and 0 from J, leaving 8 bases between them. Incomplete CDR3 DNA: TGTGCCAGCAGTTCAGGGATGAACACTGAA. Protein sequence: CASSSGMNTE. The entire CDR3 is CASSSGMNTEAFF.

This clone was counted ten times or more. CDR3 DNA (partial): TGCGCCAGCAGCTTCTCCGGGACTAGCTACAATGAG. Amino acid sequence: CASSFSGTSYNE. The CDR3 in its entirety is CASSFSGTSYNEQFF. This chain connects TRBV5-1 to TRBJ2-1; 8 nucleotides align to TRBD2. With the read ending 3 residues before the CDR3 end, the germline J gene is used to fill in that end. V gave up 2 bases and J gave up 3 bases; unmatched junction bases: 4. Looked up from germline, CDR1 is SGHRS and CDR2 is YFSETQ. The length of the CDR3 is 15 residues.

This clone was counted at least ten times. The CDR3 is cut off 3 residues early in the read; its end comes from the germline J gene. This chain connects TRBV19 to TRBJ2-3, with 9 bases lining up with TRBD1. Germline V gene data show CDR1 as LNHDA and CDR2 as SQIVND (reference sequence). The trim removed 5 bases at V and 6 bases at J, leaving 3 bases unmatched. The CDR3 runs to 13 residues. The CDR3 loop reads CASSAQGADTQYF. The DNA read from the CDR3 is TGTGCCAGTAGTGCACAGGGGGCTGATACG.

This clone was observed many times. The CDR3 end falls 3 residues outside the read, so it is completed with the germline J gene. The chain combines TRBV20-1 with TRBJ1-5, with TRBD1 as a possible D gene (5 bases). There are 15 residues in the CDR3. Germline assignment: CDR1 DFQATT and CDR2 SNEGSKA (reference sequence). V lost 6 bases to trimming and J lost 0 bases, with 15 bases between them. The CDR3 spells CSARSMRGSNQPQHF. The CDR3 DNA, read in part, is TGCAGTGCACGATCCATGAGGGGTAGCAATCAGCCC.

This clone was seen many times. The observed sequence ends 3 residues before the CDR3 terminus, with the missing tail filled in from the germline J gene. V and J are TRBV2 and TRBJ1-1; 8 bases are a match to TRBD1. J gave up 1 base and V 6 bases, and 4 bases lay outside the gene matches. The germline CDR1 and CDR2 sequences are SNHLY and FYNNEI. The CDR3 loop spans 14 amino acids. CDR3 protein: CASSDRGWNTEAFF. The CDR3 DNA, read in part, is TGTGCCAGCAGCGACAGGGGTTGGAACACTGAA. Filled out from reference TRBV2 and TRBJ1-1, the complete variable domain reads EPEVTQTPSHQVTQMGQEVILRCVPISNHLYFYWYRQILGQKVEFLVSFYNNEISEKSEIFDDQFSVERPDGSNFTLKIRSTKLEDSAMYFCASSDRGWNTEAFFGQGTRLTVV.

Many counts were recorded for this clone. The read ends 3 residues before the CDR3 terminus; that terminus is restored from the germline J gene. The chain links TRBV7-6 to TRBJ2-5; 8 bases are shared with TRBD1. The CDR3 length is 13 residues. J gave up 4 bases and V 5 bases, and 3 bases lay outside the gene matches. Germline V gene sequence: CDR1 SGHVS, CDR2 FNYEAQ. CDR3 DNA (partial): TGTGCCAGCAGCAAGGACAGGGTAGAGACC. It yields the protein CASSKDRVET. The entire CDR3 sequence reads CASSKDRVETQYF.

This clone showed up just a few times. The CDR3 is cut off 3 residues early in the read; its end comes from the germline J gene. The chain couples TRBV6-1 to TRBJ2-1; 7 nucleotides agree with TRBD2. Germline assignment: CDR1 MNHNS and CDR2 SASEGT. The CDR3 covers 15 residues. Trimming took 2 bases from V and 4 from J; bases not matched to a gene: 5. CDR3 protein: CASSEIRGVYNEQFF. The covered CDR3 bases are TGTGCCAGCAGTGAAATACGGGGGGTATACAATGAG.

In its sample, this clone was seen many times. The read comes to an end 3 residues before the CDR3 does, leaving the germline J gene to fill in the end. The chain joins TRBV7-2 to TRBJ2-7; D may be TRBD1 (6 bases). Between the trimmed V and J ends, which lost 5 bases and 0 bases, there was a span of 14 bases. CDR1 SGHTA and CDR2 FQGNSA come from the germline V gene. The CDR3 runs 15 residues. The CDR3 DNA, read in part, is TGTGCCAGCAGCCCCAGGGGCCCTTCCTCCTACGAG. As protein: CASSPRGPSSYE. The whole CDR3 is CASSPRGPSSYEQYF.

This clone was seen many times. A junction boundary mismatches the germline segment, possibly from a read error. The read comes to an end 3 residues before the CDR3 does, leaving the germline J gene to fill in the end. J is TRBJ2-3 and V is TRBV20-1, with TRBD2 matching 13 bases. The CDR3 runs to 18 residues. Germline loops: CDR1 DFQATT, CDR2 SNEGSKA (reference sequence). The covered CDR3 bases are TGCAGTACTAGAGCCGTAACTAGCGGGGGGGCAAAATGGAATACG. Encoded protein: CSTRAVTSGGAKWNT. The CDR3, in full, reads CSTRAVTSGGAKWNTQYF.